The clone carrying this TCR beta chain was observed once. One junction end does not reproduce the germline sequence, and a read error may be involved. The data are from a study of blood T cell repertoires in COVID-19. Profiled with immunoSEQ multiplex PCR; TCRdb holds only in-frame clones, not every one. This table has about 150,000 clones, 80% to 90% appearing once. Germline V gives CDR1 MDHEN, CDR2 SYDVKM. The CDR3 extends over 17 amino acids. The chain uses TRBV28 and TRBJ2-2; 7 bases agree with TRBD1. The sample comprised peripheral blood. This receptor was obtained from a man aged 65 to 79 with acute or convalescent COVID-19. The CDR3 is CASSLLGQTGNAGELFF. Written as DNA, the CDR3 is TGTGCCAGCAGTTTATTGGGACAGACTGGGAACGCCGGGGAGCTGTTTTTT.